This TCR beta chain was identified in a study of blood T cells in healthy people across ages. Broader study findings: Donor CMV status was unknown, possibly confounding expanded clonotype changes.

This clonotype was seen a few times. Antigen: not known. The V end lost 3 bases, the J end lost 4 bases, and 22 bases lay between the germline ends. Germline V lookup: CDR1 MGHDK, CDR2 SYGVNS. CDR3 length: 19 residues. Next came a second PCR, run for about 6 to 11 cycles, which used a sample-barcoded 5' primer along with a J-beta primer mix. TCRdb used MiXCR to reprocess the 5' RACE reads, holding one entry per CDR3 protein. The table records nearly 800,000 distinct CDR3 sequences, 20% to 25% of them present only once. This sample also appeared in a second study, on T cells of mothers and their children. According to that study: It was observed that no persistent microchimeric T cell clones could be detected.

V gene TRBV25-1 combines with J gene TRBJ1-6; maybe TRBD1 (5 bases). The sequenced sample was blood. This receptor was identified in a boy aged 5-17 years in good health. The CDR3 is CASSDGANGGSGYNSPLHF. DNA of the CDR3: TGTGCCAGCAGTGATGGGGCGAACGGCGGAAGCGGGTATAATTCACCCCTCCACTTT.